A single sample is the source of the 25 T cell receptor beta chains below, sequenced in a study of cytomegalovirus exposure and HLA in healthy donors. The PCR made use of 60 Vbeta and 13 Jbeta primers. Repertoires were generated with immunoSEQ multiplex PCR, while TCRdb's copy carries only in-frame clones and drops some. The sample includes 95,000 to 150,000 clones, 77% of them seen just once. The sequencing input was PBMCs. Receptor source: a man younger than 35 in good health and CMV-seropositive.

The chain links TRBV11-2 to TRBJ2-2; D gene uncertain. V lost 3 bases, J lost 1 base, and 12 bases lay in between. The CDR3 contains 16 residues. Germline CDR1 SGHAT, CDR2 FQNNGV. The CDR3 is CASSFAVALNTGELFF. The CDR3 nucleotides read TGTGCCAGCAGCTTCGCGGTTGCCTTGAACACCGGGGAGCTGTTTTTT. The entire variable domain, with the rest obtained from reference TRBV11-2 and TRBJ2-2, is as follows: EAGVAQSPRYKIIEKRQSVAFWCNPISGHATLYWYQQILGQGPKLLIQFQNNGVVDDSQLPKDRFSAERLKGVDSTLKIQPAKLEDSAVYLCASSFAVALNTGELFFGEGSRLTVL.

The rearrangement uses TRBV5-1 and TRBJ2-2; TRBD2 matches 10 bases. Germline V CDR1 and CDR2: SGHRS, YFSETQ. This CDR3 contains 18 residues. V shed 4 bases, J shed 4 bases, and the junction held 13 bases outside the gene matches. CDR3 coding DNA: TGCGCCAGCAGCCCAATCTTACTAGCGGGGTTAAGCACCGGGGAGCTGTTTTTT. Its protein is CASSPILLAGLSTGELFF.

The rearrangement joins TRBV18 to TRBJ2-2, with 7 bases aligning to TRBD2. The CDR3 contains 15 residues. Germline values: CDR1 KGHSH, CDR2 LQKENI. Trimming took 2 bases from V and 4 from J; bases not matched to a gene: 4. CDR3 loop: CASSPRGGATGELFF. The CDR3 nucleotides read TGTGCCAGCTCACCAAGGGGAGGGGCCACCGGGGAGCTGTTTTTT.

The chain carries TRBV4-1 and TRBJ2-7; TRBD1 agrees at 9 bases. Unmatched junction bases numbered 3, after V lost 6 bases and J lost 0 bases. Germline CDR1 and CDR2: MGHRA and YSYEKL. This CDR3 contains 14 residues. CDR3 nucleotide sequence: TGCGCCAGCAGTCCGGGACAGGGCTCCTACGAGCAGTACTTC. Translation gives CASSPGQGSYEQYF.

The V call is TRBV6-6, the J call TRBJ2-3; 7 nucleotides align to TRBD2. The CDR3 spans 15 residues. Germline V lookup: CDR1 MNHNY, CDR2 SVGAGI (reference sequence). The V gene end was trimmed by 7 bases and the J gene end by 0 bases; junction bases not matched to a gene: 7. The CDR3 region has the DNA TGTGCCAGCATCGACCCACTAGCGAGCACAGATACGCAGTATTTT. Translation: CASIDPLASTDTQYF.

The V and J genes are TRBV7-8 and TRBJ1-3; D perhaps matches TRBD1 (5 bases). Germline values: CDR1 SGHVS, CDR2 FQNEAQ. Trimming left V 5 bases short and J 0 bases short, with 17 bases between. The CDR3 covers 17 residues. The chain's CDR3 is CASSPMGGDDSGNTIYF. CDR3 DNA sequence: TGTGCCAGCAGCCCCATGGGGGGTGACGACTCTGGAAACACCATATATTTT.

This chain joins TRBV11-2 and TRBJ1-3; no reliable D call. This CDR3 is built from 14 residues. Looked up from germline, CDR1 is SGHAT and CDR2 is FQNNGV. Trimming pared 1 base from V and 4 bases from J, leaving 8 bases between. The CDR3: CASSLGGRGNTIYF. CDR3 nucleotides: TGTGCCAGCAGCTTAGGAGGGCGCGGAAACACCATATATTTT.

The chain carries TRBV5-4 and TRBJ2-1; 8 bases fit TRBD2. Trimming cost V 4 bases and J 6 bases; bases outside gene matches: 9. Germline CDR1 SGHNT, CDR2 YYREEE (reference sequence). The CDR3 runs to 15 residues. CDR3 sequence (DNA): TGTGCCAGCAGCACCGAGCGGGAGTTTTCCAATGAGCAGTTCTTC. Translated: CASSTEREFSNEQFF. Filled out from reference TRBV5-4 and TRBJ2-1, the complete variable domain reads ETGVTQSPTHLIKTRGQQVTLRCSSQSGHNTVSWYQQALGQGPQFIFQYYREEENGRGNFPPRFSGLQFPNYSSELNVNALELDDSALYLCASSTEREFSNEQFFGPGTRLTVL.

This chain links TRBV19 with TRBJ2-7; D call uncertain. The germline V gene has CDR1 LNHDA and CDR2 SQIVND (reference sequence). This CDR3 has 13 residues. Trimming shortened V by 6 bases and J by 4 bases, and 13 bases separated the two germline ends. CDR3 coding DNA: TGTGCCAGTAGCCTGTCAAGCCGTTACGAGCAGTACTTC. This gives the protein CASSLSSRYEQYF.

This chain links TRBV2 with TRBJ1-4, with D maybe TRBD1 (5 bases). The CDR3 sequence is 16 residues long. Germline CDR1 is SNHLY and CDR2 is FYNNEI. Trimming took off 8 bases at V and 6 bases at J, with 22 bases between the two ends. This CDR3 is CASAPGVGHRDEKLFF. As DNA, the CDR3 is TGTGCCAGCGCCCCGGGGGTGGGCCATAGAGATGAAAAACTGTTTTTT.

The chain couples TRBV5-1 to TRBJ2-5; a possible D gene is TRBD1 (5 bases). The tail of the sequence fits TRBJ2-7 better, so the J call may be wrong. Germline V CDR1 and CDR2: SGHRS, YFSETQ. This CDR3 has 15 residues. This CDR3 is CASSFSFDSSYEQYF. The CDR3 nucleotides read TGCGCCAGCAGCTTTTCATTTGACAGCTCCTACGAGCAGTACTTC.

V is TRBV4-2 and J is TRBJ2-1, with 11 bases lining up with TRBD2. Germline CDR1 LGHNA, CDR2 YNFKEQ. The V segment lost 3 bases and the J segment 10 bases; nucleotides outside the gene matches: 14. The CDR3 is 17 residues long. The CDR3 loop is CASSQHASGGSFSEQFF. CDR3 nucleotide sequence: TGTGCCAGCAGCCAGCACGCTAGCGGGGGGTCCTTCTCCGAGCAGTTCTTC.

V is TRBV4-1 and J is TRBJ2-5, with D unresolved. Matching the DNA end better, TRBJ2-7 makes the J call doubtful. The germline V gene has CDR1 MGHRA and CDR2 YSYEKL. This CDR3 is 14 amino acids long. The CDR3 reads CASSQENLSYEQYF. As DNA, the CDR3 is TGCGCCAGCAGCCAAGAGAATCTCTCCTACGAGCAGTACTTC.

This clone occurred once. One end of the junction fails to match germline, which may point to a read error. This sequence joins TRBV30 and TRBJ1-1, with D possibly matching TRBD1 (5 bases). Per the germline V gene, CDR1 is GTSNPN and CDR2 is SVGIG (reference sequence). The CDR3 has 8 amino acids. This CDR3 is CAYSTRGF. CDR3 DNA: TGTGCCTATTCGACAAGGGGTTTT.

The chain combines TRBV28 with TRBJ2-7; 8 bases fit TRBD1. The CDR3 covers 15 residues. The germline V gene has CDR1 MDHEN and CDR2 SYDVKM. V gave up 6 bases and J gave up 3 bases; unmatched junction bases: 10. CDR3 in amino acids: CASRPGQVRLYEQYF. CDR3 nucleotides: TGTGCCAGCAGGCCGGGACAGGTACGCCTCTACGAGCAGTACTTC.

This clone was detected only a few times. The CDR3 here is CASSPFGTALSMTDTEAFF. The CDR3 bases are TGTGCCAGCTCACCTTTCGGGACAGCCTTATCGATGACAGACACTGAAGCTTTCTTT. V and J are TRBV18 and TRBJ1-1; 7 bases are shared with TRBD1. The CDR3 contains 19 residues. J gave up 3 bases and V 3 bases, and 19 bases lay outside the gene matches. Germline CDR1 reads KGHSH; CDR2 reads LQKENI.

This clone was seen only a few times. The CDR3 here is CSVQQGIYEQYF. The CDR3, as DNA: TGCAGCGTTCAACAGGGAATCTACGAGCAGTACTTC. V usage is TRBV29-1 and J usage is TRBJ2-7; the D gene is possibly TRBD1 (6 bases). The CDR3 is 12 residues long. The V end lost 5 bases, the J end lost 3 bases, and 11 bases lay between the germline ends. Germline V CDR1 and CDR2: SQVTM, ANQGSEA.

The chain has TRBV9 and TRBJ2-3; no firm D call. Germline values: CDR1 SGDLS, CDR2 YYNGEE. V lost 0 bases and J lost 4, with 3 bases in between. The CDR3 covers 12 residues. The CDR3 region is CASSVDSDTQYF. DNA of the CDR3: TGTGCCAGCAGCGTAGACTCAGATACGCAGTATTTT.

CDR3: CASSILGQIYEQYF. The CDR3 region has the DNA TGTGCCAGTAGTATACTGGGACAGATCTACGAGCAGTACTTC. The V gene is TRBV19, the J gene TRBJ2-7, with 7 bases that match TRBD1. The germline V gene has CDR1 LNHDA and CDR2 SQIVND (reference sequence). This CDR3 has 14 amino acids. V lost 2 bases and J lost 3; bases outside the gene matches: 4.

J is TRBJ2-7 and V is TRBV2, with 7 bases aligning to TRBD2. The CDR3 sequence is 13 residues long. Germline loops: CDR1 SNHLY, CDR2 FYNNEI. The ends lost 7 bases at V and 6 bases at J; junction bases unmatched: 9. As DNA, the CDR3 is TGTGCCAGCAAGGCGACTAGCTTGGGCGAGCAGTACTTC. This encodes CASKATSLGEQYF.

The rearrangement joins TRBV7-3 to TRBJ2-5; D gene uncertain. V lost 2 bases and J lost 2, with 6 bases in between. Germline-derived CDR1 and CDR2 are SGHTA and FQGTGA. The CDR3 sequence is 13 residues long. CDR3 bases: TGTGCCAGCAGCTTAGAGAAACAAGAGACCCAGTACTTC. It yields the protein CASSLEKQETQYF.

The chain joins TRBV6-6 to TRBJ2-3; 12 bases fit TRBD2. The V and J ends lost 6 bases and 0 bases, in that order; junction bases with no gene match: 4. The V gene's germline CDR1 is MNHNY and CDR2 SVGAGI (reference sequence). There are 16 residues in the CDR3. CDR3 protein: CASRLAGGRSTDTQYF. The CDR3, as DNA: TGTGCCAGCAGGCTAGCGGGGGGGCGAAGCACAGATACGCAGTATTTT.

The chain carries TRBV7-3 and TRBJ1-1; 7 bases align to TRBD1. The CDR3 is made up of 14 amino acids. Germline V CDR1 and CDR2: SGHTA, FQGTGA. The trim removed 5 bases at V and 5 bases at J, leaving 8 bases unmatched. The CDR3 DNA reads TGTGCCAGCAGCCCCCCGGGACAGTCAACTGAAGCTTTCTTT. Translation gives CASSPPGQSTEAFF.

The CDR3 spells CASSLLAENEQFF. The CDR3 region has the DNA TGTGCCAGCAGTTTACTAGCGGAAAATGAGCAGTTCTTC. The V call is TRBV27, the J call TRBJ2-1; 7 bases match TRBD2. The CDR3 length is 13 residues. The V segment lost 2 bases and the J segment 7 bases; nucleotides outside the gene matches: 2. The germline gives CDR1 MNHEY, CDR2 SMNVEV (reference sequence).

This chain links TRBV7-8 with TRBJ2-1, with 10 positions matching TRBD1. The CDR3 has 15 amino acids. Germline values: CDR1 SGHVS, CDR2 FQNEAQ. The trim removed 2 bases at V and 7 bases at J, leaving 5 bases unmatched. The CDR3 DNA sequence: TGTGCCAGCAGCTTAAGGGACAGGGGCGTAAATGAGCAGTTCTTC. Translating it yields CASSLRDRGVNEQFF.